A selection of T cell receptor beta chains follows, all from one sample in a study of blood T cell repertoires in COVID-19. Here immunoSEQ multiplex PCR was the method, and the copy in TCRdb shows in-frame clones only, minus some. This sample carries some 500,000 clones, 70% to 90% of them seen once, and the ten largest clones take roughly 7.4%. The source material was peripheral blood. The receptors were sampled from a woman in her forties or fifties with COVID-19, enrolled during active disease. Each CDR3 is given with its conserved first and last residue. Each record gives: clone size, D gene, V gene, J gene, CDR3 length, CDR3 DNA, CDR3 protein. A D gene is named only where the DNA matches it firmly. Size values are once, few and many counts, or a class for expanded clones, and some rows have none.

clone size: -; D gene: -; V gene: TRBV19; J gene: TRBJ2-2; CDR3 length: 14; CDR3 DNA: TGTGCCAGTAGTCAACAGATGAACACCGGGGAGCTGTTTTTT; CDR3 protein: CASSQQMNTGELFF
clone size: -; D gene: -; V gene: TRBV6-5; J gene: TRBJ1-1; CDR3 length: 13; CDR3 DNA: TGTGCCAGCAGCGCACAGAGGGGGACTGAAGCTTTCTTT; CDR3 protein: CASSAQRGTEAFF
clone size: -; D gene: -; V gene: TRBV7-6; J gene: TRBJ1-1; CDR3 length: 14; CDR3 DNA: TGTGCCAGCAGCCCACAGGGAATTGCCACTGAAGCTTTCTTT; CDR3 protein: CASSPQGIATEAFF
clone size: few; D gene: -; V gene: TRBV29-1; J gene: TRBJ1-5; CDR3 length: 14; CDR3 DNA: TGCAGCGTTGGAGGTGGGGGCACGGATCAGCCCCAGCATTTT; CDR3 protein: CSVGGGGTDQPQHF
clone size: once; D gene: -; V gene: TRBV7-2; J gene: TRBJ1-4; CDR3 length: 15; CDR3 DNA: TGTGCCAGCAGTCCAGTGGGACATATTAATGAAAAACTGTTTTTT; CDR3 protein: CASSPVGHINEKLFF
clone size: -; D gene: -; V gene: TRBV4-2; J gene: TRBJ2-7; CDR3 length: 16; CDR3 DNA: TGTGCCAGCAGCCAAGCACACGACAGCCCCTACTACGAGCAGTACTTC; CDR3 protein: CASSQAHDSPYYEQYF
clone size: -; D gene: -; V gene: TRBV7-2; J gene: TRBJ2-2; CDR3 length: 13; CDR3 DNA: TGTGCCAGCAGCCTTATTAACACCGGGGAGCTGTTTTTT; CDR3 protein: CASSLINTGELFF
clone size: -; D gene: TRBD1; V gene: TRBV25-1; J gene: TRBJ1-5; CDR3 length: 14; CDR3 DNA: TGTGCCAGCAGTGGTATACAGGGGTGGGAGCCCCAGCATTTT; CDR3 protein: CASSGIQGWEPQHF
clone size: once; D gene: TRBD2; V gene: TRBV20-1; J gene: TRBJ2-1; CDR3 length: 14; CDR3 DNA: TGCAGTGCTAGTCGACTAGCGGGATACAATGAGCAGTTCTTC; CDR3 protein: CSASRLAGYNEQFF
clone size: -; D gene: -; V gene: TRBV11-2; J gene: TRBJ2-3; CDR3 length: 12; CDR3 DNA: TGTGCCAGCAGCTTGGGACTAGATACGCAGTATTTT; CDR3 protein: CASSLGLDTQYF
clone size: -; D gene: -; V gene: TRBV28; J gene: TRBJ1-5; CDR3 length: 16; CDR3 DNA: TGTGCCAGCAGTCCCCCTCCCGCAGTGAGGCATCAGCCCCAGCATTTT; CDR3 protein: CASSPPPAVRHQPQHF
clone size: -; D gene: -; V gene: TRBV5-6; J gene: TRBJ2-5; CDR3 length: 16; CDR3 DNA: TGTGCCAGCAGCTTGGCGGGTTATCAATTACAAGAGACCCAGTACTTC; CDR3 protein: CASSLAGYQLQETQYF
clone size: -; D gene: -; V gene: TRBV20-1; J gene: TRBJ1-1; CDR3 length: 16; CDR3 DNA: TGCAGTGCTAGTGACACGGCAGGGATTCGGGACACTGAAGCTTTCTTT; CDR3 protein: CSASDTAGIRDTEAFF
clone size: -; D gene: TRBD1; V gene: TRBV28; J gene: TRBJ1-2; CDR3 length: 12; CDR3 DNA: TGTGCCAGCAGTCGTACAGGGGACGGCTACACCTTC; CDR3 protein: CASSRTGDGYTF
clone size: -; D gene: -; V gene: TRBV2; J gene: TRBJ2-7; CDR3 length: 13; CDR3 DNA: TGTGCCAGCAAGGTTACTAGCCCAGGCGAGCAGTACTTC; CDR3 protein: CASKVTSPGEQYF
clone size: -; D gene: -; V gene: TRBV10-1; J gene: TRBJ2-5; CDR3 length: 15; CDR3 DNA: TGCGCCAGCAGTGGGGGAGGTATAGAAGAAGAGACCCAGTACTTC; CDR3 protein: CASSGGGIEEETQYF
clone size: -; D gene: -; V gene: TRBV3-1/TRBV3-2; J gene: TRBJ1-4; CDR3 length: 15; CDR3 DNA: TGTGCCAGCAGCCCCCGCGGGTGGACTAATGAAAAACTGTTTTTT; CDR3 protein: CASSPRGWTNEKLFF
clone size: -; D gene: TRBD1; V gene: TRBV19; J gene: TRBJ1-1; CDR3 length: 14; CDR3 DNA: TGTGCCAGTAGTACGAACAGGGGGGTCACTGAAGCTTTCTTT; CDR3 protein: CASSTNRGVTEAFF
clone size: once; D gene: TRBD1; V gene: TRBV18; J gene: TRBJ1-2; CDR3 length: 15; CDR3 DNA: TGTGCCAGCTCCCCGGAGCCAGGGGGATACTATGGCTACACCTTC; CDR3 protein: CASSPEPGGYYGYTF
clone size: -; D gene: TRBD2; V gene: TRBV3-1/TRBV3-2; J gene: TRBJ2-1; CDR3 length: 20; CDR3 DNA: TGTGCCAGCAGCCCATTATTCGAGACTAGCGGGGGGCCCTTATACAATGAGCAGTTCTTC; CDR3 protein: CASSPLFETSGGPLYNEQFF
clone size: -; D gene: TRBD1; V gene: TRBV5-1; J gene: TRBJ1-1; CDR3 length: 19; CDR3 DNA: TGCGCCAGCAGCCTCCGAGCGCAGGGACAGTACTTGACGGACACTGAAGCTTTCTTT; CDR3 protein: CASSLRAQGQYLTDTEAFF
clone size: -; D gene: -; V gene: TRBV6-5; J gene: TRBJ1-5; CDR3 length: 12; CDR3 DNA: TGTGCCAGCAGTCCGGGGAGGCAGCCCCAGCATTTT; CDR3 protein: CASSPGRQPQHF
clone size: -; D gene: TRBD1; V gene: TRBV24-1; J gene: TRBJ1-5; CDR3 length: 16; CDR3 DNA: TGTGCCACCAGTGACACCAGGACAGGGGGCAGGGAGCCCCAGCATTTT; CDR3 protein: CATSDTRTGGREPQHF
clone size: -; D gene: -; V gene: TRBV7-2; J gene: TRBJ1-5; CDR3 length: 13; CDR3 DNA: TGTGCCAGCAGCCCCAGGGTTCGGACGCCCCAGCATTTT; CDR3 protein: CASSPRVRTPQHF
clone size: once; D gene: -; V gene: TRBV6-5; J gene: TRBJ1-1; CDR3 length: 13; CDR3 DNA: TGTGCCAGCAGTTACGTGGGGGCCACTGAAGCTTTCTTT; CDR3 protein: CASSYVGATEAFF
clone size: -; D gene: -; V gene: TRBV15; J gene: TRBJ2-7; CDR3 length: 15; CDR3 DNA: TGTGCCACCAGCAGTGGCACAGGGTTCTTACACGAGCAGTACTTC; CDR3 protein: CATSSGTGFLHEQYF
clone size: -; D gene: -; V gene: TRBV6-1; J gene: TRBJ2-3; CDR3 length: 13; CDR3 DNA: TGTGCCAGCAGTGAAGTGGCCGGGGATACGCAGTATTTT; CDR3 protein: CASSEVAGDTQYF
clone size: -; D gene: -; V gene: TRBV7-9; J gene: TRBJ1-6; CDR3 length: 12; CDR3 DNA: TGTGCCAGCAGCTTGTACTATTCACCCCTCCACTTT; CDR3 protein: CASSLYYSPLHF
clone size: -; D gene: -; V gene: TRBV18; J gene: TRBJ1-6; CDR3 length: 14; CDR3 DNA: TGTGCCAGCTCCCAGGACGGGAAGTATTCACCCCTCCACTTT; CDR3 protein: CASSQDGKYSPLHF
clone size: once; D gene: TRBD2; V gene: TRBV30; J gene: TRBJ2-5; CDR3 length: 18; CDR3 DNA: TGTGCCTGGAGTGGGCTAGCGGGGGGGTACACGAACCAAGAGACCCAGTACTTC; CDR3 protein: CAWSGLAGGYTNQETQYF
clone size: -; D gene: -; V gene: TRBV27; J gene: TRBJ2-3; CDR3 length: 17; CDR3 DNA: TGTGCCAGCAGTCCTTTCCCCAGGGTTTCTAGCACAGATACGCAGTATTTT; CDR3 protein: CASSPFPRVSSTDTQYF
clone size: -; D gene: TRBD1; V gene: TRBV28; J gene: TRBJ1-6; CDR3 length: 15; CDR3 DNA: TGTGCCAGCCTAGGCTGGGACAGGGGGAATTCACCCCTCCACTTT; CDR3 protein: CASLGWDRGNSPLHF
clone size: -; D gene: TRBD1; V gene: TRBV6-5; J gene: TRBJ1-5; CDR3 length: 15; CDR3 DNA: TGTGCCAGCAGTTACTCTGGGACAGCTAATCAGCCCCAGCATTTT; CDR3 protein: CASSYSGTANQPQHF
clone size: -; D gene: -; V gene: TRBV10-2; J gene: TRBJ1-4; CDR3 length: 16; CDR3 DNA: TGCGCCAGCAGTGAGGTTTTCAACAGAATTAATGAAAAACTGTTTTTT; CDR3 protein: CASSEVFNRINEKLFF
clone size: -; D gene: TRBD2; V gene: TRBV7-6; J gene: TRBJ2-5; CDR3 length: 16; CDR3 DNA: TGTGCCAGCAGCTTTGGGACTAGCGGGGCCCAAGAGACCCAGTACTTC; CDR3 protein: CASSFGTSGAQETQYF
clone size: once; D gene: -; V gene: TRBV30; J gene: TRBJ1-1; CDR3 length: 11; CDR3 DNA: TGTGCCTGGAGGGGCCAGATAGAAGCTTTCTTT; CDR3 protein: CAWRGQIEAFF
clone size: -; D gene: -; V gene: TRBV6-5; J gene: TRBJ2-5; CDR3 length: 14; CDR3 DNA: TGTGCCACGGATGAGACAGGACCCCAAGAGACCCAGTACTTC; CDR3 protein: CATDETGPQETQYF
clone size: -; D gene: -; V gene: TRBV15; J gene: TRBJ2-7; CDR3 length: 13; CDR3 DNA: TGTGCCACCAGCCTGCTTAGCCGCTACGAGCAGTACTTC; CDR3 protein: CATSLLSRYEQYF
clone size: -; D gene: TRBD1; V gene: TRBV19; J gene: TRBJ2-7; CDR3 length: 15; CDR3 DNA: TGTGCCAGTACCATCTTGACAGGGAAGGTCGACGAGCAGTACTTC; CDR3 protein: CASTILTGKVDEQYF
clone size: -; D gene: -; V gene: TRBV19; J gene: TRBJ2-7; CDR3 length: 14; CDR3 DNA: TGTGCCAGTAGTCCCTCTGGCATAATCTACGAGCAGTACTTC; CDR3 protein: CASSPSGIIYEQYF
clone size: -; D gene: -; V gene: TRBV9; J gene: TRBJ1-4; CDR3 length: 14; CDR3 DNA: TGTGCCAGCAGCGTAGCAGGGTCTAATGAAAAACTGTTTTTT; CDR3 protein: CASSVAGSNEKLFF
clone size: -; D gene: TRBD1; V gene: TRBV5-4; J gene: TRBJ1-6; CDR3 length: 17; CDR3 DNA: TGTGCCAGCAGCTTGGCCGGGACAGGAGCCTATAATTCACCCCTCCACTTT; CDR3 protein: CASSLAGTGAYNSPLHF
clone size: few; D gene: -; V gene: TRBV5-1; J gene: TRBJ2-7; CDR3 length: 14; CDR3 DNA: TGCGCCAGCAGCCCCGGAGCCAGCTCCTACGAGCAGTACTTC; CDR3 protein: CASSPGASSYEQYF
clone size: -; D gene: -; V gene: TRBV19; J gene: TRBJ1-1; CDR3 length: 15; CDR3 DNA: TGTGCCAGTAGTCCGGCGGCGGGGGAGAACACTGAAGCTTTCTTT; CDR3 protein: CASSPAAGENTEAFF
clone size: -; D gene: -; V gene: TRBV6-5; J gene: TRBJ1-5; CDR3 length: 14; CDR3 DNA: TGTGCCTCAGCCTCCCAGGGGTACAATCAGCCCCAGCATTTT; CDR3 protein: CASASQGYNQPQHF
clone size: -; D gene: TRBD1; V gene: TRBV19; J gene: TRBJ1-6; CDR3 length: 15; CDR3 DNA: TGTGCCAGTAGTATTGCCGGACAGGGGGATTCACCCCTCCACTTT; CDR3 protein: CASSIAGQGDSPLHF
clone size: -; D gene: -; V gene: TRBV5-1; J gene: TRBJ1-1; CDR3 length: 14; CDR3 DNA: TGCGCCAGCAGCTTGTCAACGGTGAACACTGAAGCTTTCTTT; CDR3 protein: CASSLSTVNTEAFF
clone size: -; D gene: -; V gene: TRBV7-3; J gene: TRBJ1-1; CDR3 length: 13; CDR3 DNA: TGTGCCAGCAGTCTTGGAGCGAACACTGAAGCTTTCTTT; CDR3 protein: CASSLGANTEAFF
clone size: -; D gene: TRBD2; V gene: TRBV30; J gene: TRBJ2-7; CDR3 length: 13; CDR3 DNA: TGTGCCTGGAGGACTAGCGGGGGGGGAGAGCAGTACTTC; CDR3 protein: CAWRTSGGGEQYF
clone size: -; D gene: -; V gene: TRBV29-1; J gene: TRBJ2-6; CDR3 length: 13; CDR3 DNA: TGCAGCGCAGGGGTCTCTGGGGCCAACGTCCTGACTTTC; CDR3 protein: CSAGVSGANVLTF
clone size: -; D gene: TRBD1; V gene: TRBV10-2; J gene: TRBJ2-7; CDR3 length: 13; CDR3 DNA: TGCGCCAGCTCTCGGACAGGCCCCTACGAGCAGTACTTC; CDR3 protein: CASSRTGPYEQYF
clone size: -; D gene: TRBD2; V gene: TRBV4-2; J gene: TRBJ2-7; CDR3 length: 15; CDR3 DNA: TGTGCCAGCAGCCAAGGGAGACTAGCATCCTACGAGCAGTACTTC; CDR3 protein: CASSQGRLASYEQYF
clone size: -; D gene: TRBD1; V gene: TRBV5-1; J gene: TRBJ1-2; CDR3 length: 15; CDR3 DNA: TGCGCCAGCAGCTTGATGCAGGGGGCTAACTATGGCTACACCTTC; CDR3 protein: CASSLMQGANYGYTF
clone size: -; D gene: -; V gene: TRBV2; J gene: TRBJ1-1; CDR3 length: 14; CDR3 DNA: TGTGCCAGCATTAGACGACAAACGGACACTGAAGCTTTCTTT; CDR3 protein: CASIRRQTDTEAFF
clone size: -; D gene: TRBD1; V gene: TRBV6-5; J gene: TRBJ2-7; CDR3 length: 14; CDR3 DNA: TGTGCCAGCAGTAGGACAGGGGACGCCTACGAGCAGTACTTC; CDR3 protein: CASSRTGDAYEQYF
clone size: -; D gene: TRBD1; V gene: TRBV28; J gene: TRBJ1-1; CDR3 length: 15; CDR3 DNA: TGTGCCAGCAGCCAGGACAGGGAGGGAGGCACTGAAGCTTTCTTT; CDR3 protein: CASSQDREGGTEAFF
clone size: -; D gene: TRBD1; V gene: TRBV30; J gene: TRBJ1-1; CDR3 length: 11; CDR3 DNA: TGTGCCTGGACCAGGGGGACTGAAGCTTTCTTT; CDR3 protein: CAWTRGTEAFF
clone size: -; D gene: -; V gene: TRBV19; J gene: TRBJ1-5; CDR3 length: 15; CDR3 DNA: TGTGCCAGTAGTACCACGGGACTAGCTGATCAGCCCCAGCATTTT; CDR3 protein: CASSTTGLADQPQHF
clone size: -; D gene: -; V gene: TRBV28; J gene: TRBJ1-4; CDR3 length: 13; CDR3 DNA: TGTGCCAGCAGCCGGGAAGCTAATGAAAAACTGTTTTTT; CDR3 protein: CASSREANEKLFF